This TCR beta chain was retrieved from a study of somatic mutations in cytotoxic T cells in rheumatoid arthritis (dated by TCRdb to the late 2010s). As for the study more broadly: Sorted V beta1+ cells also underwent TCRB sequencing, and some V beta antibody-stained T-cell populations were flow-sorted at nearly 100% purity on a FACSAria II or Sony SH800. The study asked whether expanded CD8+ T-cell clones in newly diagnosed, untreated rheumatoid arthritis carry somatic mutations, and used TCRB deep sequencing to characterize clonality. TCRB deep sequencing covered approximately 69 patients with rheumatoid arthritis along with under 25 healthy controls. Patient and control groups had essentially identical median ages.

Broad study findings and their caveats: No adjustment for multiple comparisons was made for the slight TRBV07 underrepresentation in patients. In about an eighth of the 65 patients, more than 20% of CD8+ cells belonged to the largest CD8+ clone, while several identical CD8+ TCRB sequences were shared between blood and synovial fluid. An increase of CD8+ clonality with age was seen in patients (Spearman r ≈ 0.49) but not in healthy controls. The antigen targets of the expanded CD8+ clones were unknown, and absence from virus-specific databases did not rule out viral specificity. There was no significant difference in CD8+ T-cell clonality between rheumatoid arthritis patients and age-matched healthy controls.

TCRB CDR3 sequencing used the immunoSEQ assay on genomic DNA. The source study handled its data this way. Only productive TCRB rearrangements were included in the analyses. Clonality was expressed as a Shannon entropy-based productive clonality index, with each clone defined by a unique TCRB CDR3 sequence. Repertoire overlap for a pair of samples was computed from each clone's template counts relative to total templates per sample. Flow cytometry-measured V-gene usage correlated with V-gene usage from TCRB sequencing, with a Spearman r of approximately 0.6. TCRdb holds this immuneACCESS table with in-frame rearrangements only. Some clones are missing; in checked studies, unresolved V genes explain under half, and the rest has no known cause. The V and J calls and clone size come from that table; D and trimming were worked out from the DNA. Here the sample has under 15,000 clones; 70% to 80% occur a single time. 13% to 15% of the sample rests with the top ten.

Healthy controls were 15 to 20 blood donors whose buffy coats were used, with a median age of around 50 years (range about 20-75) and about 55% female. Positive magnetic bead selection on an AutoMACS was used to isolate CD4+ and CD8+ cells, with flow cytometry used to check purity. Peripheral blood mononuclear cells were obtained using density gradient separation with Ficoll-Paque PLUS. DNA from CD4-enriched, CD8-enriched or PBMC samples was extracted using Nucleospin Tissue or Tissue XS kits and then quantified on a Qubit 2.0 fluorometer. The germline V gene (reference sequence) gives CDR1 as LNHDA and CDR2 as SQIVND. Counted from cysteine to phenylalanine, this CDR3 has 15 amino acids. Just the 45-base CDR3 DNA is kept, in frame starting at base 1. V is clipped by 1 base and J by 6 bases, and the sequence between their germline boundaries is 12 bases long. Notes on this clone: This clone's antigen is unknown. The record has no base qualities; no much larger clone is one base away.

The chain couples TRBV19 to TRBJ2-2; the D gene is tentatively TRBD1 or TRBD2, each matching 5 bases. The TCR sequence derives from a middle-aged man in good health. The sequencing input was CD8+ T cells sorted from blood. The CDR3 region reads CASSIGGGGAGELFF. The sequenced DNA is TGTGCCAGTAGTATAGGGGGCGGAGGCGCCGGGGAGCTGTTTTTT.